Below, 20 T cell receptor beta chains from the same sample are listed, as sequenced in a study of blood T cell repertoires in COVID-19. Repertoires were generated with immunoSEQ multiplex PCR, while TCRdb's copy carries only in-frame clones and drops some. The table includes around 100,000 clones, more than 75% detected once. The source material was peripheral blood. The receptors come from a human donor in a cohort sampled during active COVID-19.

V gene TRBV29-1 combines with J gene TRBJ1-4; TRBD1 is a possible D gene (5 bases). The V and J ends lost 4 bases and 12 bases respectively, with 18 bases between them. The CDR3 loop spans 13 amino acids. Germline V gene sequence: CDR1 SQVTM, CDR2 ANQGSEA. The CDR3: CSVVCGDSKQLFF. The CDR3, as DNA: TGCAGCGTTGTTTGTGGCGACAGCAAGCAACTGTTTTTT.

The chain employs TRBV4-3 and TRBJ1-6; no clear D gene. V was trimmed by 1 base and J by 7 bases, leaving 14 bases between them. The CDR3 extends over 16 amino acids. The germline gives CDR1 LGHNA, CDR2 YSLEER. The CDR3: CASSQVLGMPNSPLHF. The CDR3 DNA reads TGCGCCAGCAGCCAAGTTTTGGGCATGCCAAATTCACCCCTCCACTTT.

The chain is built from TRBV3-1 (or the pseudogene TRBV3-2) and TRBJ1-3, with unresolved D. Germline loops: CDR1 LGHDT, CDR2 YNNKEL (reference sequence). With 4 bases removed from V and 0 bases from J, the gap between germline ends came to 13 bases. This CDR3 region has 16 residues. The CDR3 DNA sequence: TGTGCCAGCAGCCCCCACACGATCCTCTCTGGAAACACCATATATTTT. The encoded protein is CASSPHTILSGNTIYF.

V is TRBV5-8 and J is TRBJ2-7; tentatively, D is TRBD2 (5 bases). Germline V gives CDR1 SGHTS, CDR2 YDEGEE. The CDR3 spans 15 residues. The V and J ends lost 5 bases and 0 bases respectively, with 15 bases between them. The CDR3 sequence: CASSLLSGSSYEQYF. In nucleotides, the CDR3 is TGTGCCAGCAGTCTGCTCAGCGGCAGCTCCTACGAGCAGTACTTC.

The chain is built from TRBV7-2 and TRBJ2-3; 8 bases fit TRBD2. Germline CDR1 is SGHTA and CDR2 is FQGNSA. After removal of 5 bases from V and 6 bases from J, the junction contained 4 bases not matched to a gene. The length of the CDR3 is 13 residues. As DNA, the CDR3 is TGTGCCAGCAGCCCACAGCGGGGGGATACGCAGTATTTT. Translating gives CASSPQRGDTQYF.

The V call is TRBV18, the J call TRBJ1-2, with D possibly matching TRBD1 (5 bases). Deletions cut 1 base from V and 7 bases from J, with 16 bases between. Looked up from germline, CDR1 is KGHSH and CDR2 is LQKENI. This CDR3 is built from 15 residues. In nucleotides, the CDR3 is TGTGCCAGCTCACCACGCCAAGGGGCGCAGCCTGGCTACACCTTC. This encodes CASSPRQGAQPGYTF.

The rearrangement links TRBV2 to TRBJ2-1; 9 bases align to TRBD2. The CDR3 sequence is 14 residues long. J lost 12 bases, V lost 8 bases, and 14 bases had no gene match. CDR1 SNHLY and CDR2 FYNNEI come from the germline V gene. The chain's CDR3 is CASHPATSGLGQFF. CDR3 bases: TGTGCCAGCCATCCGGCAACTAGCGGGCTCGGGCAGTTCTTC.

The CDR3, as DNA: TGTGCCAGCAGTTTTTCGAAGGTAGTCAGGACTCGCACAGATACGCAGTATTTT. Protein product: CASSFSKVVRTRTDTQYF. This chain joins TRBV27 and TRBJ2-3; D might be TRBD2 (5 bases). The CDR3 runs to 18 residues. Germline V gene lookup returns CDR1 MNHEY and CDR2 SMNVEV (reference sequence). With 3 bases removed from V and 1 base from J, the gap between germline ends came to 20 bases.

This clone has more than one count but fewer than ten. The chain uses TRBV5-1 and TRBJ2-7, with TRBD1 matching 8 bases. In germline, CDR1 is SGHRS, CDR2 YFSETQ. The CDR3 contains 17 residues. V lost 1 base and J lost 0; bases outside the gene matches: 9. The CDR3 DNA is TGCGCCAGCAGCTTGACGAGTGGAGACAGGGGCTCCTACGAGCAGTACTTC. The encoded protein is CASSLTSGDRGSYEQYF.

This chain uses TRBV6-1 with TRBJ1-2; D gene unclear. The CDR3 contains 15 residues. The V gene lost 3 bases and the J gene lost 5 bases, with 16 bases spanning the gap. CDR1 is MNHNS, CDR2 SASEGT, per germline. CDR3 amino acids: CASSDLGRPGYGYTF. CDR3 bases: TGTGCCAGCAGTGATCTAGGGAGGCCCGGGTATGGCTACACCTTC.

This clone was picked up a small number of times. This chain connects TRBV9 to TRBJ1-6; D remains unclear. The CDR3 extends over 15 amino acids. Germline values: CDR1 SGDLS, CDR2 YYNGEE. V gave up 3 bases and J gave up 0 bases, with 7 bases separating them. The CDR3 loop reads CASSERSSYNSPLHF. The DNA of the CDR3 is TGTGCCAGCAGCGAACGGAGCTCCTATAATTCACCCCTCCACTTT.

This clone was picked up one time. The chain has TRBV4-3 and TRBJ1-3; 12 bases match TRBD1. CDR3 size: 18 residues. The V gene's germline CDR1 is LGHNA and CDR2 YSLEER. V dropped 0 bases and J dropped 0; count of bases not matched to a gene: 3. CDR3 DNA sequence: TGCGCCAGCAGCCAAGATTGGGGACAGGGGGCCTCTGGAAACACCATATATTTT. Residues: CASSQDWGQGASGNTIYF.

Only a few counts were recorded for this clone. The chain combines TRBV10-3 with TRBJ2-7; 9 bases map to TRBD1. Germline V gene lookup returns CDR1 ENHRY and CDR2 SYGVKD. CDR3 length equals 16 residues. Germline trimming cut 3 bases from V and 3 bases from J; bases unmatched to any gene: 9. The CDR3 is CAISDMDRGLNYEQYF. CDR3 bases: TGTGCCATCAGTGATATGGACAGGGGATTAAACTACGAGCAGTACTTC.

V and J are TRBV7-2 and TRBJ1-3; D gene unclear. Trimming removed 8 bases from V and 3 bases from J, with 17 bases in between. Looked up from germline, CDR1 is SGHTA and CDR2 is FQGNSA. The length of the CDR3 is 15 residues. CDR3: CASSKLGGVGNTIYF. The CDR3 DNA reads as TGTGCCAGCTCTAAGCTCGGCGGGGTTGGAAACACCATATATTTT.

The genes are TRBV11-3 and TRBJ2-1; 7 bases are a match to TRBD1. Germline V gives CDR1 SGHNT, CDR2 YENEEA. The CDR3 is made up of 15 amino acids. The trim removed 5 bases at V and 8 bases at J, leaving 12 bases unmatched. The CDR3 sequence is CASSPSGDSLHEQFF. In DNA form, the CDR3 reads TGTGCCAGCAGCCCCAGTGGGGACAGTCTGCATGAGCAGTTCTTC.

This clone was seen once. This chain connects TRBV7-9 to TRBJ1-3, with D perhaps TRBD1 (6 bases). V lost 2 bases to trimming and J lost 0 bases, with 20 bases between them. Germline lookup yields CDR1 SEHNR and CDR2 FQNEAQ (reference sequence). The CDR3 is 19 amino acids. The CDR3 DNA is TGTGCCAGCAGCTTACCGCAGGGGTCCTTCCCCGACTCTGGAAACACCATATATTTT. This gives the protein CASSLPQGSFPDSGNTIYF.

The V gene is TRBV6-5, the J gene TRBJ1-2; tentative D call: TRBD1 (5 bases). The CDR3 sequence is 13 residues long. Germline lookup yields CDR1 MNHEY and CDR2 SVGAGI. The ends were cut back, 7 bases at V and 3 bases at J, with 12 bases in the middle. The CDR3 DNA sequence: TGTGCCAGCAAGGCAGGGCCGGACTATGGCTACACCTTC. Its translation: CASKAGPDYGYTF.

The J gene is TRBJ2-2, the V gene TRBV30, with 7 bases aligning to TRBD1. V shed 2 bases, J shed 5 bases, and the junction held 5 bases outside the gene matches. Germline V gives CDR1 GTSNPN, CDR2 SVGIG (reference sequence). The CDR3 consists of 14 residues. CDR3 DNA: TGTGCCTGGAGTTTAGGGGGCGGTACCGGGGAGCTGTTTTTT. Translated: CAWSLGGGTGELFF.

The chain combines TRBV30 with TRBJ2-5; D is perhaps TRBD1 or TRBD2 (5 bases each). Germline V gene data show CDR1 as GTSNPN and CDR2 as SVGIG (reference sequence). The CDR3 has 12 residues. V was pared by 5 bases and J by 7 bases, with 14 bases between. CDR3 in DNA: TGTGCCTGGGGGACGCGGGCAGGGACCCAGTACTTC. Its translation is CAWGTRAGTQYF.

The chain uses TRBV3-1 (or the pseudogene TRBV3-2) and TRBJ1-3, with 8 bases that match TRBD1. The CDR3 has 15 amino acids. The ends lost 3 bases at V and 3 bases at J; junction bases unmatched: 4. Germline-derived CDR1 and CDR2 are LGHDT and YNNKEL (reference sequence). CDR3: CASSHSGTGGNTIYF. The CDR3 nucleotides read TGTGCCAGCAGCCACTCTGGGACAGGTGGAAACACCATATATTTT.